This TCR beta chain was recovered during a study of blood T cells in healthy people across ages. In the study overall: In model experiments, template switching was able to capture about one barcoded beta molecule for every two T cells that were present.

There are many counts of this clonotype. A J-beta primer mix and a sample-barcoded 5' primer were used in a second PCR of about 7 to 12 cycles. The template-switch adaptor was a 5' adaptor with 12 random nucleotides. It tagged each cDNA molecule. TCRdb recomputed calls from the 5' RACE reads with MiXCR, one row per CDR3 protein. The sample yields some 320,000 distinct CDR3 sequences, less than 30% seen once. The CDR3 totals 14 residues. The V gene lost 6 bases and the J gene lost 7 bases, with 19 bases spanning the gap. Germline V CDR1 and CDR2: MDHEN, SYDVKM. The clonotype originates from a woman in her seventies in good health. The chain links TRBV28 to TRBJ2-7; tentatively, D is TRBD2 (5 bases). The sequenced sample was blood. The CDR3 bases are TGTGCCAGCAGCGGAGCGCCAACTAGTTCTGAGCAGTACTTC. Its protein product is CASSGAPTSSEQYF.